Listed here are 5 T cell receptor beta chains from one sample, sequenced in a study of cytomegalovirus exposure and HLA in healthy donors. The PCR used 60 Vbeta and 13 Jbeta primers. TCRdb's table, derived via immunoSEQ multiplex PCR, lists solely in-frame clones and lacks some. The sample has around 63,000 clones. The material sequenced was PBMCs. The receptors were gathered from a woman under 40 in good health and CMV-seronegative.

The chain links TRBV28 to TRBJ2-7; D gene unclear. CDR1 is MDHEN and CDR2 is SYDVKM in the germline V gene. This CDR3 has 11 residues. The V end was cut by 6 bases, the J end by 3 bases, with 6 bases between. The CDR3 protein is CASRLFYEQYF. The CDR3, as DNA: TGTGCCAGCAGGCTATTCTACGAGCAGTACTTC.

V and J are TRBV9 and TRBJ2-7, with 7 bases fitting TRBD2. The CDR3 length is 14 residues. Germline V CDR1 and CDR2: SGDLS, YYNGEE. V shed 4 bases and J 2 bases; nucleotides not matched to a gene: 6. CDR3 loop: CASSPGTIPYEQYF. Here the CDR3 DNA reads TGTGCCAGCAGCCCCGGGACTATCCCCTACGAGCAGTACTTC.

The V and J genes are TRBV2 and TRBJ2-6, with no clear D. CDR3 length equals 12 residues. Trimming stripped 7 bases from V and 2 bases from J, with 3 bases between. Per germline, CDR1 SNHLY and CDR2 FYNNEI. The DNA of the CDR3 is TGTGCCAGCAAGCCTGGGGCCAACGTCCTGACTTTC. It translates to CASKPGANVLTF. Drawing the rest from reference TRBV2 and TRBJ2-6, the complete variable domain is EPEVTQTPSHQVTQMGQEVILRCVPISNHLYFYWYRQILGQKVEFLVSFYNNEISEKSEIFDDQFSVERPDGSNFTLKIRSTKLEDSAMYFCASKPGANVLTFGAGSRLTVL.

The chain is built from TRBV29-1 and TRBJ2-7, with TRBD2 identical over 14 bases. V lost 5 bases to trimming and J lost 6 bases; unmatched junction nucleotides: 6. Germline V lookup: CDR1 SQVTM, CDR2 ANQGSEA. The CDR3 runs 14 residues. CDR3 sequence (DNA): TGCAGCGTTCTGGGACTAGCGGGAGCTGGCGAGCAGTACTTC. Its translation: CSVLGLAGAGEQYF.

V gene TRBV7-2 combines with J gene TRBJ1-1; D remains ambiguous. Looked up from germline, CDR1 is SGHTA and CDR2 is FQGNSA. The CDR3 loop spans 13 amino acids. V was cut by 3 bases and J by 1 base, with 6 bases left in between. CDR3 sequence reads: CASSFTENTEAFF. CDR3 in DNA: TGTGCCAGCAGCTTCACAGAGAACACTGAAGCTTTCTTT.